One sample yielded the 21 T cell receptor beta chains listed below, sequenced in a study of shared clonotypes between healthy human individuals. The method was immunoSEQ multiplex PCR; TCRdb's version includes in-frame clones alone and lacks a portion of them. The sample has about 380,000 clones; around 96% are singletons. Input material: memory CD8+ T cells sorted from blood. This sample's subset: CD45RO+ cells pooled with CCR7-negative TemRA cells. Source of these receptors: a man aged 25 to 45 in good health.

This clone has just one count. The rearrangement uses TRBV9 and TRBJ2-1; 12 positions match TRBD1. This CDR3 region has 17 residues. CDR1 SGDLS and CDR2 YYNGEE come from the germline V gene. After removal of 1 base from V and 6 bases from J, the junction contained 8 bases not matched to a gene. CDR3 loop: CASSVSEGDRGPNEQFF. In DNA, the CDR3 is TGTGCCAGCAGCGTATCGGAAGGGGACAGGGGGCCCAATGAGCAGTTCTTC.

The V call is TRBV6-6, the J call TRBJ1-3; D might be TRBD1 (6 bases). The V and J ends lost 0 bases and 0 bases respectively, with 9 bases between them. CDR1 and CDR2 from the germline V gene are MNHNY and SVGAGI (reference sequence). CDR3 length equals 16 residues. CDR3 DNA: TGTGCCAGCAGTTACTCGACGGACAGCTCTGGAAACACCATATATTTT. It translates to CASSYSTDSSGNTIYF.

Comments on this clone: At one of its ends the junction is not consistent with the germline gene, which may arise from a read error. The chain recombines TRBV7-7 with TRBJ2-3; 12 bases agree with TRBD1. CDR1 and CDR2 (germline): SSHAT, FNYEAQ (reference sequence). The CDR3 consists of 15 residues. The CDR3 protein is CASSPGQGAGDTQYF. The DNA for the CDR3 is TGTGCTAGCAGCCCGGGACAGGGGGCAGGGGATACGCAGTATTTT.

This CDR3 is CASSLRQEPLSGYTF. Written as DNA, the CDR3 is TGTGCCAGCAGCTTAAGGCAGGAACCTCTGTCTGGCTACACCTTC. V and J are TRBV7-9 and TRBJ1-2; D remains unclear. Germline loops: CDR1 SEHNR, CDR2 FQNEAQ (reference sequence). CDR3 length: 15 amino acids. With 2 bases removed from V and 7 bases from J, the gap between germline ends came to 17 bases.

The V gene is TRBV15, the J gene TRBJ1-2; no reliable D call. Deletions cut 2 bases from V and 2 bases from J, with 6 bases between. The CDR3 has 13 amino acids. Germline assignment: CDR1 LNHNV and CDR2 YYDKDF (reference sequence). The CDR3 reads CATSRLTNYGYTF. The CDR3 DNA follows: TGTGCCACCAGCAGACTAACAAACTATGGCTACACCTTC. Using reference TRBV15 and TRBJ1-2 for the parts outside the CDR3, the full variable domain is DAMVIQNPRYQVTQFGKPVTLSCSQTLNHNVMYWYQQKSSQAPKLLFHYYDKDFNNEADTPDNFQSRRPNTSFCFLDIRSPGLGDTAMYLCATSRLTNYGYTFGSGTRLTVV.

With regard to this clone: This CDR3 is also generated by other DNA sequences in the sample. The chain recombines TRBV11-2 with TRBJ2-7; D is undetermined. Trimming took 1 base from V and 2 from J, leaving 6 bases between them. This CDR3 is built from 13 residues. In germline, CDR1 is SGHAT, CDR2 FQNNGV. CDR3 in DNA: TGTGCCAGCAGCTTAGGCACCCCCTACGAGCAGTACTTC. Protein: CASSLGTPYEQYF.

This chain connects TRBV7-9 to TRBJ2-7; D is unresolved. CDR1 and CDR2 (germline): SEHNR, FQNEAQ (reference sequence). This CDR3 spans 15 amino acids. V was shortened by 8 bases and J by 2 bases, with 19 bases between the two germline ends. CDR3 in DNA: TGTGCCAGCTCCCCAACCCCGAGCGTAACCTACGAGCAGTACTTC. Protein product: CASSPTPSVTYEQYF.

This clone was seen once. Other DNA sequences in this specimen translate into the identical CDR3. DNA of the CDR3: TGTGCCAGCAGTGACGAGGGCAATCAGCCCCAGCATTTT. This gives the protein CASSDEGNQPQHF. The J gene is TRBJ1-5, the V gene TRBV6-1; no firm D call. The CDR3 has 13 residues. Germline CDR1 is MNHNS and CDR2 is SASEGT. V was cut by 3 bases and J by 2 bases, with 5 bases left in between.

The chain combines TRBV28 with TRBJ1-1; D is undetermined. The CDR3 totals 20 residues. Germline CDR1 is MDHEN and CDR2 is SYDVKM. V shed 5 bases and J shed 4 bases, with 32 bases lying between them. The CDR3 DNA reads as TGTGCCAGCAGTCCGAGGGTAATCAGGCTCCCTCCTAAACTGGGCACTGAAGCTTTCTTT. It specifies CASSPRVIRLPPKLGTEAFF.

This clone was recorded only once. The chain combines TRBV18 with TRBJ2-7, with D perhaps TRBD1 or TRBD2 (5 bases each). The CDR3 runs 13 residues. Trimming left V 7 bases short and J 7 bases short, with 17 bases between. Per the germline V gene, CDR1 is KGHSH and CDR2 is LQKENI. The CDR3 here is CASYGTPTGEQYF. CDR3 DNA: TGTGCCAGCTACGGGACCCCTACGGGAGAGCAGTACTTC.

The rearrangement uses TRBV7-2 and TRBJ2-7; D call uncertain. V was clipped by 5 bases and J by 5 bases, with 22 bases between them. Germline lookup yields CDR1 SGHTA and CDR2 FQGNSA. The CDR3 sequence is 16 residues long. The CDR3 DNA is TGTGCCAGCAGCCGGTCCTGGCCTCAGGCGATCAACGAGCAGTACTTC. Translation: CASSRSWPQAINEQYF.

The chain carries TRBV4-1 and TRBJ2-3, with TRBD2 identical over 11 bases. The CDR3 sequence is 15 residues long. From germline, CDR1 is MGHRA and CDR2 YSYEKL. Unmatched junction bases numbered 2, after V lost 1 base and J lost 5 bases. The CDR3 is CASSQVGLAGDTQYF. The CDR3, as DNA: TGCGCCAGCAGCCAAGTAGGACTAGCGGGAGATACGCAGTATTTT.

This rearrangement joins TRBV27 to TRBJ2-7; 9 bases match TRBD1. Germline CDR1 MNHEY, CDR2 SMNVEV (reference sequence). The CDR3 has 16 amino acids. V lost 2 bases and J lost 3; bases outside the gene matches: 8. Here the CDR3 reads CASSLLFTGGFYEQYF. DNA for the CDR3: TGTGCCAGCAGTTTACTTTTTACAGGGGGCTTCTACGAGCAGTACTTC.

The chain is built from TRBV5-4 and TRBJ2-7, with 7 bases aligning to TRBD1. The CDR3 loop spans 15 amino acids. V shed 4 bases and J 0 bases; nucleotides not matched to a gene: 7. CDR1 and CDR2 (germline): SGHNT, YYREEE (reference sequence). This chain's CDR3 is CASSQTGPSSYEQYF. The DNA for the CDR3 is TGTGCCAGCAGCCAGACAGGGCCTAGCTCCTACGAGCAGTACTTC.

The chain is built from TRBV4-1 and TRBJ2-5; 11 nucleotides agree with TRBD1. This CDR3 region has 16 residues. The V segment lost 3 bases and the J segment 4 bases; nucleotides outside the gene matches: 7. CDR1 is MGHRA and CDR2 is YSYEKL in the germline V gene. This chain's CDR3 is CASSQGQGVFRETQYF. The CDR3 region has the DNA TGCGCCAGCAGCCAGGGACAGGGGGTTTTTCGAGAGACCCAGTACTTC.

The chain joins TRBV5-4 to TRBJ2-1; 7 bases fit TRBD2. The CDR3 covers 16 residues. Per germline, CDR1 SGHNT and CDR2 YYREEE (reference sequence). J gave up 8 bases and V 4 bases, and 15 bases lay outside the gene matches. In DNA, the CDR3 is TGTGCCAGCAGCCTCCTTAGGGCGGGAGACGGGGATGAGCAGTTCTTC. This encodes CASSLLRAGDGDEQFF.

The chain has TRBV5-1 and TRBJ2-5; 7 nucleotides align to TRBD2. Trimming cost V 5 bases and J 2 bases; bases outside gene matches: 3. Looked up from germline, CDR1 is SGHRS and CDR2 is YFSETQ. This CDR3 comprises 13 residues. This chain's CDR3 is CASSSGRQETQYF. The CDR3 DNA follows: TGCGCCAGCAGTAGCGGGCGTCAAGAGACCCAGTACTTC.

CDR3 region: CASSLEGGGQPQHF. The CDR3, as DNA: TGTGCCAGCAGCTTGGAGGGGGGTGGGCAGCCCCAGCATTTT. The rearrangement links TRBV28 to TRBJ1-5; D might be TRBD1 (6 bases). This CDR3 has 14 residues. Germline V gene sequence: CDR1 MDHEN, CDR2 SYDVKM. Trimming stripped 6 bases from V and 7 bases from J, with 16 bases between.

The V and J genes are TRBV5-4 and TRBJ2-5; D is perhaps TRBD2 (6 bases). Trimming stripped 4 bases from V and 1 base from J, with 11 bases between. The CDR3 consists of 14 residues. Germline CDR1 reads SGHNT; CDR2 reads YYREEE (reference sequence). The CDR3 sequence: CASSGTGLQETQYF. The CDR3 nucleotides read TGTGCCAGCAGCGGAACGGGACTCCAAGAGACCCAGTACTTC.

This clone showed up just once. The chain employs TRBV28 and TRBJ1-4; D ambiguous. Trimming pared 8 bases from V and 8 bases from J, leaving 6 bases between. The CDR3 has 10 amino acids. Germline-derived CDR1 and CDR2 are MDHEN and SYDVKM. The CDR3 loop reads CASGREKLFF. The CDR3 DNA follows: TGTGCCAGCGGGAGGGAAAAACTGTTTTTT.

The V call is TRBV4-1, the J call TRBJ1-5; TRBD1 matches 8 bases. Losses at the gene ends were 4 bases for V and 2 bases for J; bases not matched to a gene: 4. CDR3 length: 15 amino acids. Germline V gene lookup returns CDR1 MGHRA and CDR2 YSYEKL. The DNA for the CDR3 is TGCGCCAGCAGCCGATCGACAGGGGGCAATCAGCCCCAGCATTTT. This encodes CASSRSTGGNQPQHF.